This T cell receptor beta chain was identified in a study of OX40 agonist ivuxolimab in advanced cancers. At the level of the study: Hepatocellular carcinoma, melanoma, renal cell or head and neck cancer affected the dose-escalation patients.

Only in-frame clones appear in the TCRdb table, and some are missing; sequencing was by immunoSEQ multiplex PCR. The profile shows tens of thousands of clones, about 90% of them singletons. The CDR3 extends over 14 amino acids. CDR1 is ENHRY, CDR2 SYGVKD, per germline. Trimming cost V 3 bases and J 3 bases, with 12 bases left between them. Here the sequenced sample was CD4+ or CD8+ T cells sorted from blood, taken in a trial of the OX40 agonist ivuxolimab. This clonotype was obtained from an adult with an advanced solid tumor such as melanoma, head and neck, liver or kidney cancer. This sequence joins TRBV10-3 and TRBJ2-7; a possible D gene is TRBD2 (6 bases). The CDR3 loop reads CAISDGAAGYEQYF. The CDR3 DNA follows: TGTGCCATCAGTGATGGTGCAGCGGGCTACGAGCAGTACTTC.